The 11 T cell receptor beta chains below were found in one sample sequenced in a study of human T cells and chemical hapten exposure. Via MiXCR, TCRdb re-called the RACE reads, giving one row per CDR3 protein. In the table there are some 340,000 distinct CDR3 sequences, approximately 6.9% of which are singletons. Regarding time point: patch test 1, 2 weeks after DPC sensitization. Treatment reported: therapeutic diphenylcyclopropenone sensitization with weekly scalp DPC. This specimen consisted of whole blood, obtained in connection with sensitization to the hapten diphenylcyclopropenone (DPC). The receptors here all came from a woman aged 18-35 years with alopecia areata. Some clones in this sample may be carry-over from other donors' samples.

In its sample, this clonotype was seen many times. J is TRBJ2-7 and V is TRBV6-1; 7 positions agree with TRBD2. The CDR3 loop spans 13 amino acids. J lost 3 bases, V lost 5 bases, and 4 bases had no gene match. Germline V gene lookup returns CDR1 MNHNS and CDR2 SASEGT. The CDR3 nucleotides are TGTGCCAGCAGTCTAGGGAGGGGCTACGAGCAGTACTTC. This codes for CASSLGRGYEQYF.

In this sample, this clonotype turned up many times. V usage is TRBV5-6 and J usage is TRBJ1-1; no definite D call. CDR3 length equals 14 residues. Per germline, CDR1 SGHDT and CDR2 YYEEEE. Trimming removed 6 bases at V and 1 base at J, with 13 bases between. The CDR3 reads CASKYGWGNTEAFF. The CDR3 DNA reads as TGTGCCAGCAAATACGGCTGGGGGAACACTGAAGCTTTCTTT.

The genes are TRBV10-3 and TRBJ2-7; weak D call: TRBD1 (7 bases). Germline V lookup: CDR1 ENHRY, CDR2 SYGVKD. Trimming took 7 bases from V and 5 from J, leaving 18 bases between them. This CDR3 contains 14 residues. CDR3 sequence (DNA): TGTGCCATCACAAAAGACAGGGACTTCCACGAGCAGTACTTC. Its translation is CAITKDRDFHEQYF.

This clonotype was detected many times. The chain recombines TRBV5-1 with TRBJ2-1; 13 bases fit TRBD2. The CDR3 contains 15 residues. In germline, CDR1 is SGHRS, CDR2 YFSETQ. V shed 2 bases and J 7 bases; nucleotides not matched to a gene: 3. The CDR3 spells CASSLLAGGRNEQFF. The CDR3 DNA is TGCGCCAGCAGCTTACTAGCGGGGGGGCGGAATGAGCAGTTCTTC. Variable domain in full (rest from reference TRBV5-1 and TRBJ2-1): KAGVTQTPRYLIKTRGQQVTLSCSPISGHRSVSWYQQTPGQGLQFLFEYFSETQRNKGNFPGRFSGRQFSNSRSEMNVSTLELGDSALYLCASSLLAGGRNEQFFGPGTRLTVL.

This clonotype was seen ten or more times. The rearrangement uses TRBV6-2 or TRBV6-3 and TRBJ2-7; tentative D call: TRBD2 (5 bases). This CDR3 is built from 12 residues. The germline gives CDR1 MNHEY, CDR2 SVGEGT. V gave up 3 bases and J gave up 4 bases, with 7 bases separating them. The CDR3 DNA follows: TGTGCCAGCAGTTATCGGGGATACGAGCAGTACTTC. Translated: CASSYRGYEQYF.

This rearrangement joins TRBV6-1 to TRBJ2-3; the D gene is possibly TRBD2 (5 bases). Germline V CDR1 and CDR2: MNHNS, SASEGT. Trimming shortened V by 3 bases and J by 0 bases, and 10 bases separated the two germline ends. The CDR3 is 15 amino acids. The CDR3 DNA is TGTGCCAGCAGTGATGCGGGTGCTAGCACAGATACGCAGTATTTT. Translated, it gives CASSDAGASTDTQYF.

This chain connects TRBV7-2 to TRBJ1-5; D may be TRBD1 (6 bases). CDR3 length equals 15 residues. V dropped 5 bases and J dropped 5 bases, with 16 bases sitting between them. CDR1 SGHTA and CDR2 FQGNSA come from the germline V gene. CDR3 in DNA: TGTGCCAGCAGCCCCCCGGAGGGGGTGGATCAGCCCCAGCATTTT. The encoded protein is CASSPPEGVDQPQHF.

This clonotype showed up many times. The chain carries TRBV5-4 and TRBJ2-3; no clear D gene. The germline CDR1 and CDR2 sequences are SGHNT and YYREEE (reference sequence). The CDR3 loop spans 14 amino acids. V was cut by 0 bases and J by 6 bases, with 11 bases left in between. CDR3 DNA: TGTGCCAGCAGCTTGGGGGTTTTGGGGGATACGCAGTATTTT. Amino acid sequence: CASSLGVLGDTQYF.

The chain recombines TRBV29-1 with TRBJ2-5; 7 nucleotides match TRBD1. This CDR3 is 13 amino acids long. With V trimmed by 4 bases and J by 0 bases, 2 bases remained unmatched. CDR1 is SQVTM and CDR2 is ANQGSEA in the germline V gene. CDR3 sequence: CSVAGQDQETQYF. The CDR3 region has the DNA TGCAGCGTTGCCGGACAGGACCAAGAGACCCAGTACTTC.

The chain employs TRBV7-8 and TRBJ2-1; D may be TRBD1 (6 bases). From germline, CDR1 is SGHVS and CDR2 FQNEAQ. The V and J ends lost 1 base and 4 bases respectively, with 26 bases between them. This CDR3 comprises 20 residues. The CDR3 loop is CASSLERKNRTTGLYNEQFF. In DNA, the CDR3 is TGTGCCAGCAGCTTAGAGAGGAAGAACCGAACCACAGGGTTATACAATGAGCAGTTCTTC.

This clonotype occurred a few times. The CDR3 loop is CASSPRRQYEQYF. CDR3 DNA: TGTGCCAGCAGCCCCCGGCGTCAGTACGAGCAGTACTTC. The rearrangement joins TRBV7-2 to TRBJ2-7; D is uncertain. There are 13 residues in the CDR3. Germline lookup yields CDR1 SGHTA and CDR2 FQGNSA. V was clipped by 5 bases and J by 4 bases, with 12 bases between them. Full variable domain (missing parts from reference TRBV7-2 and TRBJ2-7): GAGVSQSPSNKVTEKGKDVELRCDPISGHTALYWYRQSLGQGLEFLIYFQGNSAPDKSGLPSDRFSAERTGGSVSTLTIQRTQQEDSAVYLCASSPRRQYEQYFGPGTRLTVT.